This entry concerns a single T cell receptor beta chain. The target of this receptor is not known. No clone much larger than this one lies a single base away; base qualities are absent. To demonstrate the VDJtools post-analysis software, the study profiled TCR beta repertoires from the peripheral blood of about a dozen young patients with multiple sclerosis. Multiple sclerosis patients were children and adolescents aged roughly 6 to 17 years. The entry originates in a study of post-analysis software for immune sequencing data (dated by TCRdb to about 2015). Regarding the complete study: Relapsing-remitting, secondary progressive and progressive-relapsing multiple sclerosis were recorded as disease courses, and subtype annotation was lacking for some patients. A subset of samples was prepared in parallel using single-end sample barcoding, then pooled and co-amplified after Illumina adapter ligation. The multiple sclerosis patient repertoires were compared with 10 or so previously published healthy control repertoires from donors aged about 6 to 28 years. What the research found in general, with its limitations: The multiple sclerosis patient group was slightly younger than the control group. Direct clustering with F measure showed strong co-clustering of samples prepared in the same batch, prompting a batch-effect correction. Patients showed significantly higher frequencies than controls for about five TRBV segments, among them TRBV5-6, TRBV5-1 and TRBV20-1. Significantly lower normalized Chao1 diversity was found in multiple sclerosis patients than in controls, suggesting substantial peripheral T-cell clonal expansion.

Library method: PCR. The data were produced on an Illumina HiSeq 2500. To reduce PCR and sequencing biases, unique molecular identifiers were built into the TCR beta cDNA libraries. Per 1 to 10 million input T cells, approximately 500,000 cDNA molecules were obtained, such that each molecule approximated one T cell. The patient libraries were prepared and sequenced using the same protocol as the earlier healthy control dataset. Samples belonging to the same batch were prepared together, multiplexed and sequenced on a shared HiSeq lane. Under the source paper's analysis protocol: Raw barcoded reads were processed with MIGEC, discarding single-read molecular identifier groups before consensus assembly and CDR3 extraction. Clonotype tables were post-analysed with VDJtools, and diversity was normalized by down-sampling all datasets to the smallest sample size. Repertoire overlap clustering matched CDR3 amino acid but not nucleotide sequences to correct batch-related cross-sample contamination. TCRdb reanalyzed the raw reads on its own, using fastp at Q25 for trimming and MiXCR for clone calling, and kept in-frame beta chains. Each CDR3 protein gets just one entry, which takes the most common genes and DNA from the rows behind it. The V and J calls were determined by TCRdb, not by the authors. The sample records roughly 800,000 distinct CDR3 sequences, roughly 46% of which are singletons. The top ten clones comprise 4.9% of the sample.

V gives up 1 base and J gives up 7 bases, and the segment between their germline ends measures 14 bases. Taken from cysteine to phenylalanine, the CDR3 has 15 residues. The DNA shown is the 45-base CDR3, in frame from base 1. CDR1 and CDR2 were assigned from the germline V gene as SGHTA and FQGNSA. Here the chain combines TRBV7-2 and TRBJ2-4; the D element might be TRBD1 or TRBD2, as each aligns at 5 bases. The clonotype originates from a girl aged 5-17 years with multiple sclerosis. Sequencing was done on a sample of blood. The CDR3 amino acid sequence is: CASSLGGSRANIQYF. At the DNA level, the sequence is TGTGCCAGCAGCTTAGGAGGGTCCAGGGCCAACATTCAGTACTTC.